This is a list of T cell receptor beta chains from one sample in a study of cytomegalovirus exposure and HLA in healthy donors. TCRdb keeps only in-frame clones here, not all; method: immunoSEQ multiplex PCR. The sample records some 110,000 clones, about 13% being singletons. Sequencing was done on a sample of PBMCs. The receptors shown here come from a man between 40 and 49 years old in good health and CMV-seropositive. Each CDR3 is given with its conserved first and last residue. The order of the fields is CDR3 length, V gene, CDR3 protein.

>15|TRBV28
CASSLTGLLFEKLFF
>14|TRBV7-2
CASSQDRSGDTQYF
>14|TRBV7-9
CASGGLRLNTEAFF
>11|TRBV28
CARSYNGGQFF
>12|TRBV19
CASSTGHQPQHF
>16|TRBV6-1
CASSERGTGKYYGYTF
>16|TRBV10-1
CASTRLPGTGQETQYF
>15|TRBV6-5
CASSSPSGSTDTQYF
>12|TRBV5-5
CASGHNDIEAFF
>16|TRBV19
CASSPGGREWNTEAFF
>12|TRBV29-1
CSVLRTRGEQYF
>13|TRBV6-4
CASTTGQGGEQFF
>14|TRBV7-2
CASSRDRGDEKLFF
>16|TRBV7-2
CASSPRGGGTGEKLFF
>15|TRBV5-1
CASSSGRGLAGELFF
>14|TRBV7-9
CASSSTDTGAEAFF
>19|TRBV15
CATSRDRSGQGDSNYGYTF
>15|TRBV19
CASSSIRDSTYEQYF
>15|TRBV4-3
CASSQDLSLASDQYF
>13|TRBV7-2
CASSSSTPYEQYF
>13|TRBV30
CSMDGAGQETQYF
>16|TRBV5-1
CASSLTPKREPRTQYF
>16|TRBV5-6
CASSLTGQGDRWGYTF
>16|TRBV19
CASSIDRQVNTDTQYF
>18|TRBV7-9
CASSFGGTSVSSYNEQFF
>16|TRBV27
CASSRRTSGSYNEQFF
>15|TRBV21-1
CASSHLQGGWTEAFF
>15|TRBV30
CAWSANRGYRYEQYF
>16|TRBV9
CASSVGQGSSPDTQYF
>14|TRBV5-1
CASSLGGAQETQYF
>15|TRBV15
CATSRDPAGGRTQYF
>13|TRBV7-9
CASSPPGGTEAFF
>16|TRBV9
CASSVPVAGGNNEQFF
>15|TRBV25-1
CASSEMGQGGEKLFF
>14|TRBV18
CASSTYRANYGYTF
>14|TRBV27
CASSRAGAQWEQYF
>16|TRBV9
CASSQGHSGIYNEQFF
>16|TRBV9
CASSPRTSGSAGELFF
>11|TRBV7-2
CASSPAYEQYF
>15|TRBV4-3
CASSPDRESTDTQYF
>13|TRBV27
CASSPGVQETQYF
>16|TRBV4-1
CASSHPRASLSYEQYF
>15|TRBV10-3
CAISESGPVDQPQHF
>14|TRBV29-1
CSVAPGTSNTEAFF
>13|TRBV6-1
CASSSGQTYEQYF
>13|TRBV25-1
CASKRVGGTEAFF
>15|TRBV6-1
CASRRSGTGFGEQYF
>15|TRBV5-1
CASSLVERNTGELFF
>13|TRBV14
CASRPPGGYGYTF